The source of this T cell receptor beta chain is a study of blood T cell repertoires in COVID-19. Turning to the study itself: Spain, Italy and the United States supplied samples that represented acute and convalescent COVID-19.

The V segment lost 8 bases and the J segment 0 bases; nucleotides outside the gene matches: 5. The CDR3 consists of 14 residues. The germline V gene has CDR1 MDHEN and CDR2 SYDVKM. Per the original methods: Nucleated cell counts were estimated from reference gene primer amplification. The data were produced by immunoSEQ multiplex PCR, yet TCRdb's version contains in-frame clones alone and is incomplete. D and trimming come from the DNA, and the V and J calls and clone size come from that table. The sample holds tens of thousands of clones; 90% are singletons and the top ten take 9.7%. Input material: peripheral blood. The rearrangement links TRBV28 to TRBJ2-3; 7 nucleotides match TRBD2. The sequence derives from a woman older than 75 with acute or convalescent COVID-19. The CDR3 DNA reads TGTGCCAGCTGCGCTAGCGGAAGCACAGATACGCAGTATTTT. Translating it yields CASCASGSTDTQYF.